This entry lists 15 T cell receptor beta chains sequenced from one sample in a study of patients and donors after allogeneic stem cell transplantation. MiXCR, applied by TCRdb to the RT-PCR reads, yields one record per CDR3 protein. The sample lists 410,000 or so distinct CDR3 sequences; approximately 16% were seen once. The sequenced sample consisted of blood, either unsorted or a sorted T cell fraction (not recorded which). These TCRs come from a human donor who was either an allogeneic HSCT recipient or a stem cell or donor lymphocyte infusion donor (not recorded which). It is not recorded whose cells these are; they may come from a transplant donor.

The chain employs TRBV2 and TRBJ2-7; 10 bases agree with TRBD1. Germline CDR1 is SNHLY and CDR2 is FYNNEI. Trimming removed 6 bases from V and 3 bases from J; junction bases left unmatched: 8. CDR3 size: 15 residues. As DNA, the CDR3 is TGTGCCAGCAGGGAGGACAGGGGGGGATTCTACGAGCAGTACTTC. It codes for CASREDRGGFYEQYF.

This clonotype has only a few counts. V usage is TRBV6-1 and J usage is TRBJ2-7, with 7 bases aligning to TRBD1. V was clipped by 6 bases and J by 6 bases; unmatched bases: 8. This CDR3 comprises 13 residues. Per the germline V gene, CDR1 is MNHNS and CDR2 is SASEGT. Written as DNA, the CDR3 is TGTGCCAGCAGCTCCTTCTCAGGGGGCGAGCAGTACTTC. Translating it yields CASSSFSGGEQYF.

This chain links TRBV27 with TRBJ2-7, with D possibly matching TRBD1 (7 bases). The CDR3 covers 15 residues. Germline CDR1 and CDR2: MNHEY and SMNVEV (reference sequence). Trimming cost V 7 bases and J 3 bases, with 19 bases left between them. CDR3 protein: CASNSRRDSFYEQYF. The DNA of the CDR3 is TGTGCCAGCAATAGCAGGAGGGACAGTTTCTACGAGCAGTACTTC.

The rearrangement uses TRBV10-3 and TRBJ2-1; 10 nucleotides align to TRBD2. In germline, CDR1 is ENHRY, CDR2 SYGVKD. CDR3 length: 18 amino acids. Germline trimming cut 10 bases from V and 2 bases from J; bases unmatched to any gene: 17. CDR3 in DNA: TGTGCCACAAAAGGGGCTAGCGGGGGCAAGTTTACCTACAATGAGCAGTTCTTC. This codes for CATKGASGGKFTYNEQFF.

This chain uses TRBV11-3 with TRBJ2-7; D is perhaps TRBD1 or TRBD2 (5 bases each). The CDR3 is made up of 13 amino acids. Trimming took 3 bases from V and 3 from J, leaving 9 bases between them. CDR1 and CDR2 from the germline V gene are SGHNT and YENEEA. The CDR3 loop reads CASSLGPLYEQYF. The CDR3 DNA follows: TGTGCCAGCAGCTTGGGACCGCTCTACGAGCAGTACTTC.

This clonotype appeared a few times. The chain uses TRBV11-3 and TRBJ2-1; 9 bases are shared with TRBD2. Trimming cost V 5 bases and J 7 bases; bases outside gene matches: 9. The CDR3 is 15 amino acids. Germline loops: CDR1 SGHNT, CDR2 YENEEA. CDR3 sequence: CASSPLAGETNEQFF. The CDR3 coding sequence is TGTGCCAGCAGCCCTTTAGCGGGAGAAACGAATGAGCAGTTCTTC.

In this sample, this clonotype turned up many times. The CDR3 reads CASSSKPGAYEQYF. The CDR3 bases are TGTGCCAGCAGTTCAAAGCCCGGGGCCTACGAGCAGTACTTC. This sequence joins TRBV12-3 or TRBV12-4 and TRBJ2-7, with TRBD2 as a possible D gene (5 bases). The ends were cut back, 4 bases at V and 2 bases at J, with 12 bases in the middle. The CDR3 runs to 14 residues.

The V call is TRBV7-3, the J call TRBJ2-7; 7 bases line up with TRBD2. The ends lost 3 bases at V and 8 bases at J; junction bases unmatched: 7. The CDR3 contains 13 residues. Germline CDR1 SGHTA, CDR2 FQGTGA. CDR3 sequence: CASSLGGSEKQYF. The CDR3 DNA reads TGTGCCAGCAGCTTGGGCGGGAGTGAAAAGCAGTACTTC.

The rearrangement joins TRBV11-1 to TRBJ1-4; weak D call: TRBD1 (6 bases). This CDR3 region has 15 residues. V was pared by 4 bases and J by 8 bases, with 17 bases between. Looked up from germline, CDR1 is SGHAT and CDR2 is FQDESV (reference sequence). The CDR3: CASSSTGTLGEKLFF. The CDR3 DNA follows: TGTGCCAGCAGCTCCACCGGGACACTGGGAGAAAAACTGTTTTTT.

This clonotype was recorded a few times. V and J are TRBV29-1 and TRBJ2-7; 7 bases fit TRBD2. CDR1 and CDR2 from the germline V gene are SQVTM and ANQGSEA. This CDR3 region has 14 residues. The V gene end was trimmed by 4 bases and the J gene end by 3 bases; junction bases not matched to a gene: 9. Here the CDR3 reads CSVVSGLYDYEQYF. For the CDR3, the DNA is TGCAGCGTTGTTTCGGGACTATACGACTACGAGCAGTACTTC.

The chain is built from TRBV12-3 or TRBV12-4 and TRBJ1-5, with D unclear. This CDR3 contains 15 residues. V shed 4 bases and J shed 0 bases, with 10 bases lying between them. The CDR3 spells CASSYKEFSNQPQHF. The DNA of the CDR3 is TGTGCCAGCAGTTATAAGGAGTTTAGCAATCAGCCCCAGCATTTT.

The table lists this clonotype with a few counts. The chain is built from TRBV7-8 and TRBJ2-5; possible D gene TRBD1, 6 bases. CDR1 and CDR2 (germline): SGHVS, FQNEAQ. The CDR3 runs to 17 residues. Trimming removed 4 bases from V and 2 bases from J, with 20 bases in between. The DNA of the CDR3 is TGTGCCAGCAGCTATCCCAGGGGCAGGGTGGCGCAAGAGACCCAGTACTTC. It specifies CASSYPRGRVAQETQYF. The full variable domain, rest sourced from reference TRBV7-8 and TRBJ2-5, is GAGVSQSPRYKVAKRGQDVALRCDPISGHVSLFWYQQALGQGPEFLTYFQNEAQLDKSGLPSDRFFAERPEGSVSTLKIQRTQQEDSAVYLCASSYPRGRVAQETQYFGPGTRLLVL.

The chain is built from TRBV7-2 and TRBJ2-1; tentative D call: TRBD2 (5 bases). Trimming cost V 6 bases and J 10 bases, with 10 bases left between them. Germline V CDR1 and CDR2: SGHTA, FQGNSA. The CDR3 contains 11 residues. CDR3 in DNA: TGTGCCAGCAGAGGCCGGGGAGAGCAGTTCTTC. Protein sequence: CASRGRGEQFF.

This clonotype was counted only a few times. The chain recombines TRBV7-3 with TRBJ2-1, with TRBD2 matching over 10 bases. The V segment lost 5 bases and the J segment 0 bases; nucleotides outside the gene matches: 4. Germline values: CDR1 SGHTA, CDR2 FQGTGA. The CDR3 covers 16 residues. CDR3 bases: TGTGCCAGCAGCCCGGCTAGCGGGAGCTCCTACAATGAGCAGTTCTTC. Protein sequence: CASSPASGSSYNEQFF.

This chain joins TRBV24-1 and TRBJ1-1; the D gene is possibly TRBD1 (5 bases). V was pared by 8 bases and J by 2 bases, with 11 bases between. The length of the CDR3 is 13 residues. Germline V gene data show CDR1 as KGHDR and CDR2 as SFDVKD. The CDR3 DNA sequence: TGTGCCACCAACGGGGGGGATAACACTGAAGCTTTCTTT. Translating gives CATNGGDNTEAFF.